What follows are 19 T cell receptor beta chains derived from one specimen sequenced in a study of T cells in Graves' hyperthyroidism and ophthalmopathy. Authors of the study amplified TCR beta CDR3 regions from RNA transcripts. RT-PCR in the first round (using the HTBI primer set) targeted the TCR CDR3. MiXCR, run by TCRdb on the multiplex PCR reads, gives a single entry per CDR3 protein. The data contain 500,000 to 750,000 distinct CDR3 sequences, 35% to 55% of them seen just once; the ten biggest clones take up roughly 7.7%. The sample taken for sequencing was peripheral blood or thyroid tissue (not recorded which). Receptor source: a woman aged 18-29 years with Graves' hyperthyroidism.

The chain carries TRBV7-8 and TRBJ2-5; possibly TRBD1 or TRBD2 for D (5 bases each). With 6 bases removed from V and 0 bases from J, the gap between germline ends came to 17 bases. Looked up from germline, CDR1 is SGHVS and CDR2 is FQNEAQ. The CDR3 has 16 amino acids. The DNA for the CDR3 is TGTGCCAGCAGTTTGATCGGTAGGGACGACCAAGAGACCCAGTACTTC. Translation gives CASSLIGRDDQETQYF.

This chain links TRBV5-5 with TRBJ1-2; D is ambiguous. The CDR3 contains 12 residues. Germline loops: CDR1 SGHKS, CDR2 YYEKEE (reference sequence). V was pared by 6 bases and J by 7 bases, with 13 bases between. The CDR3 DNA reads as TGTGCCAGCACCCGCGCGGTTGGTGGCTACACCTTC. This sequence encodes CASTRAVGGYTF.

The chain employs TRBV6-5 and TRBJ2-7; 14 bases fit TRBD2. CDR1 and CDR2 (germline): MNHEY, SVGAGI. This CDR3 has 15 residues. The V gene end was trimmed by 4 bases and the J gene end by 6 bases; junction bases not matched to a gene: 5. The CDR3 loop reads CASSSSTSGRVEQYF. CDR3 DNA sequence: TGTGCCAGCAGTTCCTCGACTAGCGGGAGGGTCGAGCAGTACTTC.

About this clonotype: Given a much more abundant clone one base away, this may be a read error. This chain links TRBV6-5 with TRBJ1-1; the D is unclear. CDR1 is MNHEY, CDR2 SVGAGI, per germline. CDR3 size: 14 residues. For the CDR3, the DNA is TGTGCCGGCAGTGAAGGTCGGCGGGACACTGAAGCTTTCTTT. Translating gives CAGSEGRRDTEAFF.

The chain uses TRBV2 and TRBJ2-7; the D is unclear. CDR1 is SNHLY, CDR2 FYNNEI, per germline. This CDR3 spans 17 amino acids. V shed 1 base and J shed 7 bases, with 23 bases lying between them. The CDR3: CASSEDSGNPLWAEQYF. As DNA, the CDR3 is TGTGCCAGCAGTGAAGACAGTGGTAACCCCCTTTGGGCTGAGCAGTACTTC.

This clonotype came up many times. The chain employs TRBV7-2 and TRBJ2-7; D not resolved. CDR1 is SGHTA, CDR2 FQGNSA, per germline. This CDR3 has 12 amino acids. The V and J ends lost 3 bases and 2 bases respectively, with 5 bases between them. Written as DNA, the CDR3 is TGTGCCAGCAGCTTGATCGCCTACGAGCAGTACTTC. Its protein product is CASSLIAYEQYF.

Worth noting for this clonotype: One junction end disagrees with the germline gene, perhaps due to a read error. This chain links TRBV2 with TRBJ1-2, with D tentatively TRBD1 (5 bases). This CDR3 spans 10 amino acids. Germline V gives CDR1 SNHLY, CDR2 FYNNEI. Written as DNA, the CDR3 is TGTGCCAGCTGGGCATTGGGGCTAGCCTGG. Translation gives CASWALGLAW.

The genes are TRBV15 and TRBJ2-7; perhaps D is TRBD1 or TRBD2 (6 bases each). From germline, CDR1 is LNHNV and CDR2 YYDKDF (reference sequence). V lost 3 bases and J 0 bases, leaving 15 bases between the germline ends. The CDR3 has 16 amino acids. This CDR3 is CATSSLGGGFSYEQYF. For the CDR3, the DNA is TGTGCCACCAGCAGTCTCGGAGGGGGATTCTCCTACGAGCAGTACTTC.

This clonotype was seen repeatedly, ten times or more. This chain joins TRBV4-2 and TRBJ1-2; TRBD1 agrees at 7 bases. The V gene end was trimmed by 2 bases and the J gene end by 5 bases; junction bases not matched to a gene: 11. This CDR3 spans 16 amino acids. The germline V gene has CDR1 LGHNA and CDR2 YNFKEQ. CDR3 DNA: TGTGCCAGCAGCCAACCTAGGGCCGGGACAGTTTATGGCTACACCTTC. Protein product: CASSQPRAGTVYGYTF.

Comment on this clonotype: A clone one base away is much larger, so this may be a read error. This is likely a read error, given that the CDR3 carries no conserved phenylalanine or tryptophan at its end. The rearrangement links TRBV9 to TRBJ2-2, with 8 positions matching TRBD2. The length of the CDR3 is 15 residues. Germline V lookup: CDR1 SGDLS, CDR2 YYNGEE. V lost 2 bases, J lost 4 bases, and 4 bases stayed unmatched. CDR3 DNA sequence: TGTGCCAGCAGCGTTAGCGGGACCCCCACCGGGGAGCTGTTTTCT. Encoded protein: CASSVSGTPTGELFS.

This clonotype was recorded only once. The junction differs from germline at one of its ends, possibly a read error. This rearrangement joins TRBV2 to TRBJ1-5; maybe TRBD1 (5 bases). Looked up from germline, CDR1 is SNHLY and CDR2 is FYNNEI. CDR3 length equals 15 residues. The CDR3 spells CASSHQGDSNQPRHF. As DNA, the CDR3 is TGTGCCAGCAGCCACCAGGGAGATAGCAATCAGCCCCGGCATTTT.

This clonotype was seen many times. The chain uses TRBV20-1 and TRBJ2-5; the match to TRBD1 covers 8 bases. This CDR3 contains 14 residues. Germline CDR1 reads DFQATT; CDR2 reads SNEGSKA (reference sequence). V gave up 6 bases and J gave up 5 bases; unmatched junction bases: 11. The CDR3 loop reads CSAPGGAAGETQYF. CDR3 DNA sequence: TGCAGTGCCCCAGGGGGCGCGGCTGGGGAGACCCAGTACTTC.

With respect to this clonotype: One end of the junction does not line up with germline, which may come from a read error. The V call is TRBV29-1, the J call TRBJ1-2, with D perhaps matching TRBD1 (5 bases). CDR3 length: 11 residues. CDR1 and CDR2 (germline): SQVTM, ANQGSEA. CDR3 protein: CSVEDSLSYTF. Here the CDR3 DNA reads TGCAGCGTAGAAGACAGTTTAAGCTACACCTTC. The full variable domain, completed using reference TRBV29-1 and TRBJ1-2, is SAVISQKPSRDICQRGTSLTIQCQVDSQVTMMFWYRQQPGQSLTLIATANQGSEATYESGFVIDKFPISRPNLTFSTLTVSNMSPEDSSIYLCSVEDSLSYTFGSGTRLTVV.

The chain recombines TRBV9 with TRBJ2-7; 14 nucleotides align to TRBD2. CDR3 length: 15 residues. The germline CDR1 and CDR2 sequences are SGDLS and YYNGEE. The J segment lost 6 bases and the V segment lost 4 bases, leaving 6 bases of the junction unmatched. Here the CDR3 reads CASSPGLAGAFEQYF. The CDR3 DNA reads TGTGCCAGCAGCCCGGGACTAGCGGGAGCCTTCGAGCAGTACTTC.

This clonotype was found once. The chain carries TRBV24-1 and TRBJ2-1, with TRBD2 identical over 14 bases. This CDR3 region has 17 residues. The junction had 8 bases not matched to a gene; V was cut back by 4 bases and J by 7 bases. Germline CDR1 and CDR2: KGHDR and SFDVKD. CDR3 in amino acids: CATSDPGLAGVRNEQFF. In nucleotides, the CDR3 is TGTGCCACCAGTGACCCGGGACTAGCGGGAGTCAGGAATGAGCAGTTCTTC.

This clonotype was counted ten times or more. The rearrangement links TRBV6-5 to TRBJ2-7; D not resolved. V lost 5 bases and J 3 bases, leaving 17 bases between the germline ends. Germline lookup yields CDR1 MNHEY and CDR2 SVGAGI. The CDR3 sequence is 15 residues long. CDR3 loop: CASSDSVRDYYEQYF. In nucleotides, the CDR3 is TGTGCCAGCAGTGATTCTGTCCGCGATTACTACGAGCAGTACTTC.

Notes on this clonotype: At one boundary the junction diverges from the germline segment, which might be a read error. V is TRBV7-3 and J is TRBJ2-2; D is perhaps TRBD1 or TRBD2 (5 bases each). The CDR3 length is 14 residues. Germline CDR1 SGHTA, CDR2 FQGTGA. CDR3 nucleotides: TGTGCCAGCAGCCCCAGGGACCAAGGGGATGAGCAGTTTTTT. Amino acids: CASSPRDQGDEQFF. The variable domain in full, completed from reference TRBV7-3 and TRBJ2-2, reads GAGVSQTPSNKVTEKGKYVELRCDPISGHTALYWYRQSLGQGPEFLIYFQGTGAADDSGLPNDRFFAVRPEGSVSTLKIQRTERGDSAVYLCASSPRDQGDEQFFGEGSRLTVL.

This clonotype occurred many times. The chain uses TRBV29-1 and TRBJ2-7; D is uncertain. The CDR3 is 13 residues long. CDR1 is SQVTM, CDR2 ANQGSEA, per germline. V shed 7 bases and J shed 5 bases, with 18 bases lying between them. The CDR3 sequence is CSAGRPPGDEQYF. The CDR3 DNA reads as TGCAGCGCCGGACGGCCCCCGGGTGACGAGCAGTACTTC.

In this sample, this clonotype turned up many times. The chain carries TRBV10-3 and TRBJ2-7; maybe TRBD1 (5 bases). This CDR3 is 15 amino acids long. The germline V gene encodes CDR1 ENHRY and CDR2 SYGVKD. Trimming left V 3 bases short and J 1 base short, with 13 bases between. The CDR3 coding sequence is TGTGCCATCAGTGAAGGGGCCAGGTCATCCTACGAGCAGTACTTC. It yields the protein CAISEGARSSYEQYF.